A selection of T cell receptor beta chains follows, all from one sample in a study of CD8 T cells in Susac syndrome. MiXCR, applied by TCRdb to the immunoSEQ multiplex PCR reads, yields one record per CDR3 protein. The sample shows some 450,000 distinct CDR3 sequences, about 85% of them seen only once. Sequencing input: CD8+ T cells from PBMCs. Receptor source: a human donor with multiple sclerosis. The CDR3 runs from the conserved cysteine through the conserved F or W. The D gene is left open where the match is weak. Rows may omit the clone size; those that give it use once, few, many or a size class.

D gene	clone size	J gene	V gene	CDR3 protein	CDR3 DNA
.	once	TRBJ1-1	TRBV4-1	CASSRGGKPEAFF	TGCGCCAGCAGCCGAGGGGGTAAGCCTGAAGCTTTCTTT
TRBD1	.	TRBJ1-5	TRBV19	CASSMGQPNQPQHF	TGTGCCAGTAGTATGGGACAGCCAAATCAGCCCCAGCATTTT
TRBD2	.	TRBJ2-3	TRBV3-1	CASSQVAGGPADTQYF	TGTGCCAGCAGCCAAGTTGCGGGGGGGCCGGCAGATACGCAGTATTTT
.	.	TRBJ2-2	TRBV29-1	CSVMDANTGELFF	TGCAGCGTTATGGACGCGAACACCGGGGAGCTGTTTTTT
TRBD1	once	TRBJ1-1	TRBV30	CAWSLGQGAEAFF	TGTGCCTGGAGTCTGGGACAGGGGGCTGAAGCTTTCTTT
.	.	TRBJ1-1	TRBV19	CAVTYGQNMNTEAFF	TGTGCCGTAACTTATGGACAGAACATGAACACTGAAGCTTTCTTT
.	.	TRBJ2-7	TRBV10-3	CAISEERVYEQYF	TGTGCCATCAGTGAGGAACGAGTTTACGAGCAGTACTTC
TRBD1	few	TRBJ2-7	TRBV7-9	CASSPRTGAYEQYF	TGTGCCAGCAGTCCCCGGACAGGGGCCTACGAGCAGTACTTC
TRBD2	.	TRBJ2-1	TRBV27	CASGQAGTLNEQFF	TGTGCCAGCGGACAAGCGGGAACTCTGAATGAGCAGTTCTTC
TRBD1	.	TRBJ2-3	TRBV5-6	CASSQEGQGAYTQYF	TGTGCCAGCAGCCAGGAGGGACAGGGGGCTTATACGCAGTATTTT
.	.	TRBJ2-2	TRBV10-2	CASSVSGTGTGELFF	TGCGCCAGCAGTGTTTCCGGAACAGGCACCGGGGAGCTGTTTTTT
.	.	TRBJ1-1	TRBV5-1	CASSFQGTTEAFF	TGCGCCAGCAGCTTTCAGGGGACCACTGAAGCTTTCTTT
.	once	TRBJ2-2	TRBV5-4	CASSLAYRTGELFF	TGTGCCAGCAGCTTAGCCTACCGGACCGGGGAGCTGTTTTTT
.	.	TRBJ1-6	TRBV5-1	CASSFSGSSGRNSPLHF	TGCGCCAGCAGCTTCTCCGGGTCCTCGGGTCGGAATTCACCCCTCCACTTT
TRBD1	once	TRBJ2-7	TRBV20-1	CSAAEPGQGVNEQYF	TGCAGTGCCGCCGAGCCGGGACAGGGAGTCAACGAGCAGTACTTC
.	once	TRBJ2-3	TRBV2	CASSEGQSTDTQYF	TGTGCCAGCAGTGAAGGGCAGAGCACAGATACGCAGTATTTT
.	.	TRBJ1-1	TRBV5-1	CASSYDAVTAEAFF	TGCGCCAGCAGCTATGATGCGGTGACCGCTGAAGCTTTCTTT
.	.	TRBJ2-7	TRBV5-1	CASSLAEPARSHEQYF	TGCGCCAGCAGCTTGGCCGAACCCGCTCGGAGTCACGAGCAGTACTTC
TRBD2	once	TRBJ2-1	TRBV7-6	CASSQPTSGRYNEQFF	TGTGCCAGCAGCCAACCAACTAGCGGGAGATACAATGAGCAGTTCTTC